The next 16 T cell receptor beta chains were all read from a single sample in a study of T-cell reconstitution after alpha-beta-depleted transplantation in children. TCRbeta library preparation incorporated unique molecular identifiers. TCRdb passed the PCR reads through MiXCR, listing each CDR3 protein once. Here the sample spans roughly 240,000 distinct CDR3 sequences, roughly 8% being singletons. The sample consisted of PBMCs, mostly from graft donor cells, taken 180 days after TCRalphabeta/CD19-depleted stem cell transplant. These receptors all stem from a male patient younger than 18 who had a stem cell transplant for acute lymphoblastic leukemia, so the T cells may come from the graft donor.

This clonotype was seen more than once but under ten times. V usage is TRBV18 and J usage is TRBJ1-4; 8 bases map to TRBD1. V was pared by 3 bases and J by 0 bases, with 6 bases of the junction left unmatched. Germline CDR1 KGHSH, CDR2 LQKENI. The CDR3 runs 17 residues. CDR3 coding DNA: TGTGCCAGCTCACCTGGACAGGGTGGAGCAACTAATGAAAAACTGTTTTTT. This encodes CASSPGQGGATNEKLFF.

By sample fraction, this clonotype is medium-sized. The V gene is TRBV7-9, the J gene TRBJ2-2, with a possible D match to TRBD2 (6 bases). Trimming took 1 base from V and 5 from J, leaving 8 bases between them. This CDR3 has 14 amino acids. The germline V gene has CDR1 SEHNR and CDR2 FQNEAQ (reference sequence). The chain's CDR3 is CASSLERVTGELFF. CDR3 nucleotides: TGTGCCAGCAGCTTAGAGCGGGTAACCGGGGAGCTGTTTTTT.

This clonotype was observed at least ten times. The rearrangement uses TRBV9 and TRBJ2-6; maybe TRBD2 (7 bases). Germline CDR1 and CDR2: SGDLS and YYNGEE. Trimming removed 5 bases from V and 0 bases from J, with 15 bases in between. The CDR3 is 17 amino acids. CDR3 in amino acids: CASRGRGLNSGANVLTF. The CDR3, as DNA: TGTGCCAGCAGGGGGCGGGGGCTGAACTCTGGGGCCAACGTCCTGACTTTC.

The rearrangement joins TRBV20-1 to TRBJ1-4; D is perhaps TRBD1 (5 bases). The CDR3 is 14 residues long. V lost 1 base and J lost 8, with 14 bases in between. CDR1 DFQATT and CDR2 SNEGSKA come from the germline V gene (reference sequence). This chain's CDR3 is CSARGGRGEEKLFF. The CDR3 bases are TGCAGTGCTAGAGGGGGACGGGGCGAAGAAAAACTGTTTTTT.

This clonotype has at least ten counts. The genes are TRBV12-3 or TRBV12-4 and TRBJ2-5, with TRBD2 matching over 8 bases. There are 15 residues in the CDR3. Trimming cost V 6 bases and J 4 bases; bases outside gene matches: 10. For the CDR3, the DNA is TGTGCCAGCAGCTCCCCCGGGAGGGTGGGAGAGACCCAGTACTTC. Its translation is CASSSPGRVGETQYF.

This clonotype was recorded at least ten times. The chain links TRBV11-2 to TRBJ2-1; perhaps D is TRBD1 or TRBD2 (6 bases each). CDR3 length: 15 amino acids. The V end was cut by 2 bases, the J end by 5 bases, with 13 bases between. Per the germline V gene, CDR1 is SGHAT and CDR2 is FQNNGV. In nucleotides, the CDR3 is TGTGCCAGCAGCTTAATGGGGGGCGCTCACAATGAGCAGTTCTTC. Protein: CASSLMGGAHNEQFF. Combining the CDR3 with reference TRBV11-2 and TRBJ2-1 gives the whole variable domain EAGVAQSPRYKIIEKRQSVAFWCNPISGHATLYWYQQILGQGPKLLIQFQNNGVVDDSQLPKDRFSAERLKGVDSTLKIQPAKLEDSAVYLCASSLMGGAHNEQFFGPGTRLTVL.

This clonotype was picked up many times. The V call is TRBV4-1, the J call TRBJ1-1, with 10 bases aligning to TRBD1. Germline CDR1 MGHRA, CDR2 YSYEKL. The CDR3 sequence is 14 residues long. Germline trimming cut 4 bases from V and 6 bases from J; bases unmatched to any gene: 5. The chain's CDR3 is CASSPRGQGPEAFF. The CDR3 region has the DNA TGCGCCAGCAGCCCAAGGGGACAGGGGCCTGAAGCTTTCTTT.

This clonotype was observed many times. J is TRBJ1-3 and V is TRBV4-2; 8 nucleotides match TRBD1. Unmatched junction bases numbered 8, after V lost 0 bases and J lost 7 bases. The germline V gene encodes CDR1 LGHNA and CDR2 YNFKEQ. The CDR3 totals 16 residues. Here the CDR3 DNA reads TGTGCCAGCAGCCAAGATGCAGGGGGCTCGGGGAACACCATATATTTT. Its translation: CASSQDAGGSGNTIYF.

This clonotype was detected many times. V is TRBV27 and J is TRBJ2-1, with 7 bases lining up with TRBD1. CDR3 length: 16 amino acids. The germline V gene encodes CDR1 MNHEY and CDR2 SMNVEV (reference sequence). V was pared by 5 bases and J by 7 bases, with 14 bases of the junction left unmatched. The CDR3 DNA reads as TGTGCCAGCAGTAATCCGACAAGACAGGGTGGGAATGAGCAGTTCTTC. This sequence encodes CASSNPTRQGGNEQFF.

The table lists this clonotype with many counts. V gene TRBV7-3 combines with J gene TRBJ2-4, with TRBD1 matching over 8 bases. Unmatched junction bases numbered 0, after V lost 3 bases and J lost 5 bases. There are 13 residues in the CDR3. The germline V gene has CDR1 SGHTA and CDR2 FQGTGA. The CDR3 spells CASSLDRENIQYF. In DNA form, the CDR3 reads TGTGCCAGCAGCTTGGACAGGGAAAACATTCAGTACTTC.

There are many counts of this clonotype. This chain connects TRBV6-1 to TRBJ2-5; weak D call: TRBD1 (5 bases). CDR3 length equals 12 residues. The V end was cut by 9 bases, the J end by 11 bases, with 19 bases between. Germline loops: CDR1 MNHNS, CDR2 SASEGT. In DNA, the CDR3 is TGTGCCAGGATTAGCAACAGGAGATCTCAGTACTTC. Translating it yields CARISNRRSQYF.

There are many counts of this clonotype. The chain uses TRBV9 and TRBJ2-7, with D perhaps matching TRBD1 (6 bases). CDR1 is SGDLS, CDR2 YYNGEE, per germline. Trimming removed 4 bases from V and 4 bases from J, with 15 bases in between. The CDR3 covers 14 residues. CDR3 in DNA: TGTGCCAGCAGCCCATGGAGGCAGGGGTACGAGCAGTACTTC. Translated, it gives CASSPWRQGYEQYF.

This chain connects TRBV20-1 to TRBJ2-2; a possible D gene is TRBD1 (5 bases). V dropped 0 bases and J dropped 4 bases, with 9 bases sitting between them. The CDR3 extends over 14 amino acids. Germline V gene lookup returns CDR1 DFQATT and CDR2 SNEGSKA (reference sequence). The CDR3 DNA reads TGCAGTGCTAGAGATTCTCAGGGCACCGGGGAGCTGTTTTTT. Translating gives CSARDSQGTGELFF.

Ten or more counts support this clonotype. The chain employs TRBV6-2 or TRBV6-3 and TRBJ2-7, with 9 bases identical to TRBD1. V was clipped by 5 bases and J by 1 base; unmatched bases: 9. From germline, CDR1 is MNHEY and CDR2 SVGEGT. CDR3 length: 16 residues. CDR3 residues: CASSNGPGQGSYEQYF. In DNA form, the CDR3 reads TGTGCCAGCAGTAATGGCCCGGGACAGGGTTCCTACGAGCAGTACTTC.

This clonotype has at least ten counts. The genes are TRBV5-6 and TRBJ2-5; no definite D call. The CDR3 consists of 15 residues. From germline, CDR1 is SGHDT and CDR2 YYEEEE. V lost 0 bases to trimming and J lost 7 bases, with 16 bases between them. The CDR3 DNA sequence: TGTGCCAGCAGCTTGGAAGCGACCCCCGACTGGACCCAGTACTTC. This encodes CASSLEATPDWTQYF.

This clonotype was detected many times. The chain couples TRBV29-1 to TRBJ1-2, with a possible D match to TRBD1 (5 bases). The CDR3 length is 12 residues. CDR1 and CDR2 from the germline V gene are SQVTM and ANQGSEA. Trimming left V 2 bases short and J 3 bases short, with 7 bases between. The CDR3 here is CSVERRDYGYTF. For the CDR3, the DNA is TGCAGCGTTGAACGCAGGGACTATGGCTACACCTTC.